This is a list of T cell receptor beta chains from one sample in a study of cytomegalovirus exposure and HLA in healthy donors. Generated by immunoSEQ multiplex PCR, the TCRdb table keeps only in-frame clones and is missing some. The table has 150,000 to 200,000 clones, 79% seen once. The sequenced sample was PBMCs. These receptors were collected from a woman between 25 and 40 years old in good health and CMV-seropositive. Both conserved end residues are part of each CDR3. A D gene is named only where the DNA matches it firmly. Clone sizes are given selectively: once, few, many, or a class where the clone is expanded.

TRBJ1-1	TRBD1	TRBV11-2	few	TGTGCCAGCAGCTTAGACGTCGGCGGGAAATACAGGGGTGAAGCTTTCTTT	CASSLDVGGKYRGEAFF
TRBJ2-2	-	TRBV11-2	-	TGTGCCAGCAGCTTAGTAGGAGGGGTCACCGGGGAGCTGTTTTTT	CASSLVGGVTGELFF
TRBJ2-1	TRBD2	TRBV12-5	-	TGTGCTAGTGGTTCAGGGACTAGCGGGAGTTCTGAGCAGTTCTTC	CASGSGTSGSSEQFF
TRBJ2-3	-	TRBV6-5	-	TGTGCCAGCAGTTACTGGGAGGGCACAGATACGCAGTATTTT	CASSYWEGTDTQYF
TRBJ2-1	-	TRBV25-1	-	TGTGCCAGCAGTGATAGGTGGGAGGCCTACAATGAGCAGTTCTTC	CASSDRWEAYNEQFF
TRBJ1-2	-	TRBV10-3	-	TGTGCCATCAGTGAGTCGGCCCTTGCGGTCATATATGGCTACACCTTC	CAISESALAVIYGYTF
TRBJ2-2	TRBD2	TRBV19	-	TGTGCCAGTAGTTCCCGAAGTGGGAGGGTTAGGGCCGGGGAGCTGTTTTTT	CASSSRSGRVRAGELFF
TRBJ1-2	-	TRBV5-5	-	TGTGCCAGCACTACCCTAAGGACAGATAACTATGGCTACACCTTC	CASTTLRTDNYGYTF
TRBJ1-1	-	TRBV5-1	-	TGCGCCAGCAGCTTGTTCAGGGAGGACACTGAAGCTTTCTTT	CASSLFREDTEAFF
TRBJ1-1	TRBD1	TRBV7-9	-	TGTGCCAGCAGCGAGAAGACAGGGGTGGGCGACACTGAAGCTTTCTTT	CASSEKTGVGDTEAFF
TRBJ1-2	TRBD1	TRBV4-2	few	TGTGCCAGCAGCCAAGGACAGGGGGCGGAAGGCTACACCTTC	CASSQGQGAEGYTF
TRBJ2-3	-	TRBV14	-	TGTGCCAGCAGCCAAGGTCAAACGGGTCCGGTGGATACGCAGTATTTT	CASSQGQTGPVDTQYF
TRBJ1-1	-	TRBV10-3	-	TGTGCCATCAGTGGAGGGGGAGCCATAAACACTGAAGCTTTCTTT	CAISGGGAINTEAFF
TRBJ2-3	-	TRBV27	few	TGTGCCAGCAGTTTCTACAGGGCAGATACGCAGTATTTT	CASSFYRADTQYF
TRBJ2-1	-	TRBV29-1	-	TGCAGCGTTGGGAGCTCCTACAATGAGCAGTTCTTC	CSVGSSYNEQFF
TRBJ1-1	-	TRBV19	-	TGTGCCAGTCAATATTACTCTCTGGGAGAAGGCAACACTGAAGCTTTCTTT	CASQYYSLGEGNTEAFF
TRBJ2-5	TRBD1	TRBV6-5	-	TGTGCCAGCACCTACAGGGGTTCAGAGACCCAGTACTTC	CASTYRGSETQYF
TRBJ1-5	TRBD1	TRBV19	-	TGTGCCAGTAGTATCTCAGGGGGGCCCCAGCATTTT	CASSISGGPQHF
TRBJ2-7	-	TRBV6-5	-	TGTGCCAGCAGTTACTCAACGGGGAGCTCCTACGAGCAGTACTTC	CASSYSTGSSYEQYF
TRBJ1-4	-	TRBV11-2	few	TGTGCCAGCAGCCACTCCCCGGGACACCCAAATGAAAAACTGTTTTTT	CASSHSPGHPNEKLFF
TRBJ1-2	TRBD1	TRBV7-2	-	TGTGCCAGCAGCATTACGGGACAGGGAAGCTATGGCTACACCTTC	CASSITGQGSYGYTF
TRBJ2-5	-	TRBV19	-	TGTGCCAGTAGTATTGTATTGGGGCTTTCCCAAGAGACCCAGTACTTC	CASSIVLGLSQETQYF
TRBJ2-7	TRBD2	TRBV5-6	-	TGTGCCAGCAGCTCCGGGACTAGGACGGGCGAGCAGTACTTC	CASSSGTRTGEQYF
TRBJ2-5	TRBD1	TRBV4-1	-	TGCGCCAGCAGCCAAGACGATAGGGGGCGCGAGACCCAGTACTTC	CASSQDDRGRETQYF
TRBJ2-7	-	TRBV25-1	-	TGTGCCAGCAGTCGAGGACAGTCCTCCTACGAGCAGTACTTC	CASSRGQSSYEQYF
TRBJ1-2	TRBD1	TRBV5-4	-	TGTGCCAGCAGCCAGACAGGGTTCTATGGCTACACCTTC	CASSQTGFYGYTF
TRBJ2-3	TRBD1	TRBV5-1	-	TGCGCCAGCAGCTTGGGTCGACAGGGTAGGGCAGATACGCAGTATTTT	CASSLGRQGRADTQYF
TRBJ1-2	-	TRBV6-5	-	TGTGCCAGCAGTTACACCGGTCCTGGCTATGGCTACACCTTC	CASSYTGPGYGYTF
TRBJ2-1	-	TRBV5-1	-	TGCGCCAGCAGCTTCAGCGGAACAAACTACAATGAGCAGTTCTTC	CASSFSGTNYNEQFF
TRBJ2-7	-	TRBV18	-	TGTGCCAGCTCACCTACACAGGGCGGCGAGCAGTACTTC	CASSPTQGGEQYF
TRBJ2-7	-	TRBV6-5	-	TGTGCCAGCAGTTCAGTTTTTACGGGTGGCGAGCAGTACTTC	CASSSVFTGGEQYF
TRBJ2-7	TRBD2	TRBV2	-	TGTGCCACCAGCGGGAACAGATACGAGCAGTACTTC	CATSGNRYEQYF
TRBJ1-5	-	TRBV10-3	-	TGTGCCATCAGTGAGCCTTTCCGGGGAAGAAGGAATCAGCCCCAGCATTTT	CAISEPFRGRRNQPQHF
TRBJ1-4	TRBD1	TRBV7-9	-	TGTGCCAGCAGCTTGTTGGGGGACAGACATGAAAAACTGTTTTTT	CASSLLGDRHEKLFF
TRBJ1-6	-	TRBV7-2	-	TGTGCCAGCAGCTTACGGGGGGCGATCGGTAATTCACCCCTCCACTTT	CASSLRGAIGNSPLHF
TRBJ1-4	-	TRBV4-3	-	TGCGCCAGCAGCCAAGATTGGGGGGATGAAAAACTGTTTTTT	CASSQDWGDEKLFF
TRBJ2-1	-	TRBV27	-	TGTGCCAGCAGTAGATTATCCCGACCGGGACTTGGCGAAAACAATGAGCAGTTCTTC	CASSRLSRPGLGENNEQFF
TRBJ2-1	-	TRBV7-9	-	TGTGCCAGCAGCAAACGGGGGGCTAGTGTCAATGAGCAGTTCTTC	CASSKRGASVNEQFF
TRBJ2-7	TRBD1	TRBV30	-	TGTGCCTGGAGTGTACAGGGGGCTGGGAACGAGCAGTACTTC	CAWSVQGAGNEQYF
TRBJ1-2	-	TRBV5-1	-	TGCGCCAGCAGCTTGAACCCGACAGATCCTGGCTACACCTTC	CASSLNPTDPGYTF
TRBJ1-6	TRBD1	TRBV5-1	-	TGCGCCAGCAGCGTGGACAGGGGACGTTCACCCCTCCACTTT	CASSVDRGRSPLHF
TRBJ2-7	-	TRBV12-1	-	TGTGCCAGCAGCCTTAACTACGAGCAGTACTTC	CASSLNYEQYF
TRBJ1-5	TRBD1	TRBV4-3	few	TGCGCCAGCAGCCGAGACAGGGGACAGCCCCAGCATTTT	CASSRDRGQPQHF
TRBJ2-3	-	TRBV11-2	-	TGTGCCAGCAGCCGGGGACTCCTTAGCACAGATACGCAGTATTTT	CASSRGLLSTDTQYF
TRBJ2-7	-	TRBV4-1	-	TGCGCCAGCAGCCAAGATCTAGGCGGTTCCTACGAGCAGTACTTC	CASSQDLGGSYEQYF
TRBJ2-7	-	TRBV6-1	-	TGTGCTACGGAGGATGTCTACGAGCAGTACTTC	CATEDVYEQYF
TRBJ2-2	-	TRBV18	-	TGTGCCAGCTCGGCCCCACTAGCCCAGGCTGGGGAGCTGTTTTTT	CASSAPLAQAGELFF
TRBJ2-5	TRBD1	TRBV7-8	-	TGTGCCAGCATCAGGGCCAGGGGGCGCCCCGTAGAGACCCAGTACTTC	CASIRARGRPVETQYF
TRBJ1-5	-	TRBV4-2	-	TGTGCCAGCAGCCAAGATCCGGGAGGGCAGCCCCAGCATTTT	CASSQDPGGQPQHF
TRBJ1-4	-	TRBV25-1	few	TGTGCCAGCAGGACCAGTTTGGGGGCGTGGGAAAAACTGTTTTTT	CASRTSLGAWEKLFF
TRBJ1-1	-	TRBV19	-	TGTGCCAGTAGTCCCCCGACCGCGGTTGGTGGCACTGAAGCTTTCTTT	CASSPPTAVGGTEAFF